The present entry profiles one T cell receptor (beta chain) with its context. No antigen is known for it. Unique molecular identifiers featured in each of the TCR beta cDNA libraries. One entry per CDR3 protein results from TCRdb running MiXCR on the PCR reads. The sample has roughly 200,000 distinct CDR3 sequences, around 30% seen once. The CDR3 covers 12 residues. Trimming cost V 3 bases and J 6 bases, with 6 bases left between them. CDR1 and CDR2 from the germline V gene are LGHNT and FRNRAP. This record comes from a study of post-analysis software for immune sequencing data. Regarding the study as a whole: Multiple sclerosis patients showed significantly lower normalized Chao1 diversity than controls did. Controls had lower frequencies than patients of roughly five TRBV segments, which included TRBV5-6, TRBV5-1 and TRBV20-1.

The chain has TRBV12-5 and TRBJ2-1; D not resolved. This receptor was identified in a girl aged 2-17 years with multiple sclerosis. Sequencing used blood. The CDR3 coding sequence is TGTGCTAGTGGTTTAGGGCTCAATGAGCAGTTCTTC. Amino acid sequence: CASGLGLNEQFF. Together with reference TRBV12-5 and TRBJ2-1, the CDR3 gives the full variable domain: DARVTQTPRHKVTEMGQEVTMRCQPILGHNTVFWYRQTMMQGLELLAYFRNRAPLDDSGMPKDRFSAEMPDATLATLKIQPSEPRDSAVYFCASGLGLNEQFFGPGTRLTVL.